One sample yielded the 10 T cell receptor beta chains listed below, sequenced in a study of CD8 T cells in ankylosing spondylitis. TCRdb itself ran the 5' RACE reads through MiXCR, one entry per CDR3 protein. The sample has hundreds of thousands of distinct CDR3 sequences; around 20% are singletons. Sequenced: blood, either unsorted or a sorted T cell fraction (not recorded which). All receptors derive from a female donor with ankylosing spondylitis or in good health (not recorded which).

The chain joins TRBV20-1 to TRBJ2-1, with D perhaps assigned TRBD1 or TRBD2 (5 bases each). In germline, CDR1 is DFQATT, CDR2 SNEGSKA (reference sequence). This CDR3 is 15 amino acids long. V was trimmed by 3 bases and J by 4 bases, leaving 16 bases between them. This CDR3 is CSASSILGAYNEQFF. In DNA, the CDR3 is TGCAGTGCTAGTTCCATACTCGGGGCTTACAATGAGCAGTTCTTC.

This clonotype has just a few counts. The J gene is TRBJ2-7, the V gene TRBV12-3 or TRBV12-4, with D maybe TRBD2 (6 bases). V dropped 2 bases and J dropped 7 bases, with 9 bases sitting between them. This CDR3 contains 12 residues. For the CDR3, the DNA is TGTGCCAGCAGTTTAAAAGGAGGGGAGCAGTACTTC. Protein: CASSLKGGEQYF.

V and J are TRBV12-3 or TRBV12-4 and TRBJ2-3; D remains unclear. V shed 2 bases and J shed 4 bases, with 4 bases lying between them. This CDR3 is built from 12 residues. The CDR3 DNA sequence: TGTGCCAGCAGTTTATTCGCAGATACGCAGTATTTT. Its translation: CASSLFADTQYF.

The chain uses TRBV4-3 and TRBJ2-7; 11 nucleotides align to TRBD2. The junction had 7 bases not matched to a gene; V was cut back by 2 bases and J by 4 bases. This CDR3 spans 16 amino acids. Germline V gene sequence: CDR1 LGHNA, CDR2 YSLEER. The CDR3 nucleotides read TGCGCCAGCAGCCAACATAGGGCTAGCGGGAGGTACGAGCAGTACTTC. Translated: CASSQHRASGRYEQYF.

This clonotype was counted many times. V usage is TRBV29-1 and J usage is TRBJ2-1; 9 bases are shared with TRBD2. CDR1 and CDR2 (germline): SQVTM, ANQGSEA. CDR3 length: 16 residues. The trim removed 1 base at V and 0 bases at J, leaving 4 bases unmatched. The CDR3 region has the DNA TGCAGCGTTGAAGCCCGAGCGGGAGGCTCCTACAATGAGCAGTTCTTC. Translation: CSVEARAGGSYNEQFF.

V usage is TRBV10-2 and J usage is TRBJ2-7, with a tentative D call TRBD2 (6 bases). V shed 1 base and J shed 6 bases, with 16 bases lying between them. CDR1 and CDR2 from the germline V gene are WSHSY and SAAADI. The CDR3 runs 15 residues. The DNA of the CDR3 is TGCGCCAGCAGTGAGTGGAGGGGTGGTCGAGGCGAGCAGTACTTC. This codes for CASSEWRGGRGEQYF.

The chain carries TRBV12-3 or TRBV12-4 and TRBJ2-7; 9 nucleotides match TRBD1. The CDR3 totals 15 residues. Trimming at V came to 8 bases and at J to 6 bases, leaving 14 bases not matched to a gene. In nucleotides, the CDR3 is TGTGCCAGCCGACACCGGGGGACAGGGTTTTCCGAGCAGTACTTC. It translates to CASRHRGTGFSEQYF.

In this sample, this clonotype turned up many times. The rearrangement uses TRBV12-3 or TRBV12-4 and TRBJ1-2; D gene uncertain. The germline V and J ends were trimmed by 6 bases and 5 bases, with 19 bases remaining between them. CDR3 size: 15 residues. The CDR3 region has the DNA TGTGCCAGCAGCCTCTCCGGTGGGGTAGGGTATGGCTACACCTTC. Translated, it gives CASSLSGGVGYGYTF.

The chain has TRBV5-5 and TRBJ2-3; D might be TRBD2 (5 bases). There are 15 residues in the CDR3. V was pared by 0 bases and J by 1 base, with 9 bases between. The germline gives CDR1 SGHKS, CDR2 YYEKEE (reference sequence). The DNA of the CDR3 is TGTGCCAGCAGCTTGGCCGGGATTCGCACAGATACGCAGTATTTT. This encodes CASSLAGIRTDTQYF.

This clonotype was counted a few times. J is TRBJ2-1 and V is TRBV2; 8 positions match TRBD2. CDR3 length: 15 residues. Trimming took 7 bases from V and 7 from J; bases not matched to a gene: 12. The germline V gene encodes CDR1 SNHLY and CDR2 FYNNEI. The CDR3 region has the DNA TGTGCCAGCACTAGGCGGGGGGCGCGGGGTAATGAGCAGTTCTTC. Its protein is CASTRRGARGNEQFF.